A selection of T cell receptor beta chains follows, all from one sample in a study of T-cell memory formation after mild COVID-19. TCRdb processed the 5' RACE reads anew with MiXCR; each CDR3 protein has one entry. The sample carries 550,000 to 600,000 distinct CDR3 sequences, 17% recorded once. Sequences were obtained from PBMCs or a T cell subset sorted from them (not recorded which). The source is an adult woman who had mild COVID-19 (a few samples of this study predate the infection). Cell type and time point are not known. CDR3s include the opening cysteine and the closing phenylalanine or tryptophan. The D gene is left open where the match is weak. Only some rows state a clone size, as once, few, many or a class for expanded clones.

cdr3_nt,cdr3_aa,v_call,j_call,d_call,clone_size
TGTGCCAGCAGTGAAGGTCGGACAGGGAACACTGAAGCTTTCTTT,CASSEGRTGNTEAFF,TRBV2,TRBJ1-1,TRBD1,-
TGTGCCAGCAGGCGGGACAGCTCCTACTACAATGAGCAGTTCTTC,CASRRDSSYYNEQFF,TRBV7-9,TRBJ2-1,-,few
TGCAGTGCTGAGGGACTAGCGGGAGAGGGGGATACGCAGTATTTT,CSAEGLAGEGDTQYF,TRBV20-1,TRBJ2-3,TRBD2,-
TGTGCCAGTAGTACGAGGACAGGGGAGCAGTACTTC,CASSTRTGEQYF,TRBV19,TRBJ2-7,TRBD1,few
TGCGCCAGCAGCCCCGGGGGACCAGGTCCGCAAGAGACCCAGTACTTC,CASSPGGPGPQETQYF,TRBV5-1,TRBJ2-5,-,few
TGTGCCAGCAGCCAAAGCTCGGGATTAAAGTTCTTC,CASSQSSGLKFF,TRBV3-1,TRBJ2-1,-,-
TGTGCCAGCAGCAGTACTAGAACGGCAGATACGCAGTATTTT,CASSSTRTADTQYF,TRBV12-3/TRBV12-4,TRBJ2-3,-,-
TGTGCCAGCAGTTCCCCCCTGGCGGGGGCGACGGATGAGCAGTTCTTC,CASSSPLAGATDEQFF,TRBV12-3/TRBV12-4,TRBJ2-1,-,-
TGTGCCAGCAGCTTAGGGGGGACAGGGAGGACCTACGAGCAGTACTTC,CASSLGGTGRTYEQYF,TRBV7-9,TRBJ2-7,TRBD1,many
TGTGCCAGTACGGAGACAGGTAGCAATCAGCCCCAGCATTTT,CASTETGSNQPQHF,TRBV19,TRBJ1-5,-,-